The clone carrying this T cell receptor beta chain was observed a few times. The data stem from a study of T cells in Graves' hyperthyroidism and ophthalmopathy. The CDR3 spans 16 residues. CDR1 MNHNS and CDR2 SASEGT come from the germline V gene. The V segment lost 6 bases and the J segment 2 bases; nucleotides outside the gene matches: 10. The TCR beta CDR3 regions underwent amplification using RNA transcripts as the source. The HTBI primer set served for first-round RT-PCR of the TCR CDR3. TCRdb reanalysed the multiplex PCR reads using MiXCR and keeps one entry per CDR3 protein. Counted here are about 380,000 distinct CDR3 sequences, less than 20% occurring once; the ten biggest clones make up 40%.

This sequence originates from a man between 18 and 35 years old with Graves' ophthalmopathy. The V gene is TRBV6-1, the J gene TRBJ1-1, with 9 bases fitting TRBD1. The source material was blood. The CDR3 loop is CASSTGTGLRNTEAFF. The CDR3 DNA sequence: TGTGCCAGCAGCACCGGGACAGGGCTGAGAAACACTGAAGCTTTCTTT.